This note documents a single T cell receptor (beta chain) sequence. It lacks a known antigen. Base qualities were left out, and no much larger clone turns up one base away. This sample is part of a study of blood T cells in healthy people across ages (dated by TCRdb to the mid-2010s). About the full investigation: In model experiments, template switching captured about one uniquely barcoded TCR beta cDNA molecule for every two T cells. To track age-related changes in TCR beta repertoire diversity, the study relied on deep sequencing normalized with unique cDNA molecular identifiers. The donors were divided into four age groups: young (average around 16 years), middle-aged (about 40), aged (approximately 64) and long-lived (roughly 82). To avoid experimental bias, donors of different ages were spread randomly across the sequencing lanes. Two additional independent replicas of 1 million unique cDNA reads from the same blood draw were analyzed for two donors (one aged 18 to 30 and one aged 80 or older). Broad study findings and their caveats: Bulk unsorted PBMC profiling prevented conclusive comparison of naive and antigen-experienced compartments. A strong correlation was found between observed TCR beta diversity and the percentage of naive T cells measured by flow cytometry. As age increased, observed TCR beta diversity per million T cells dropped in a roughly linear way, and a significant reduction was already evident by age about 40. Compared with the aged group, more naive CD4+ T cells, fewer expanded clones and increased TCR diversity were shown by the long-lived group, suggesting age selection. Total diversity estimates from one million sequenced T cells were considered lower bounds and underestimates. The CMV infection status of donors was not known, potentially confounding age-related changes in expanded clonotypes.

Donors were 39 systemically healthy Caucasian individuals from Russia aged about 6 to 100 years. Approximately 9.7 milliliters of peripheral blood were drawn from each donor into EDTA-treated Vacutainer tubes. Ficoll-Paque density-gradient centrifugation was used to isolate PBMCs, with at least 6.5 million obtained per sample. Trizol reagent was used to extract total RNA from the PBMCs, yielding at least 5.5 micrograms per sample. For every donor, an aliquot of PBMCs went through flow cytometry to measure the percentages of naive CD45RAhigh/CD27high T cells. Library creation used 5' RACE. The data were produced on an Illumina HiSeq 2500. A second PCR of about 7 to 12 cycles was performed with a sample-barcoded 5' primer and a J-beta primer mix. A unique molecular identifier was introduced onto each TCR beta cDNA molecule by a template-switch 5' adaptor carrying 12 random nucleotides. Each sample yielded at least 2.5 million CDR3-containing paired-end reads. First-strand cDNA was synthesized from all RNA with the Mint cDNA synthesis kit, primed by a TRBC-specific oligonucleotide. Following uracil-DNA glycosylase treatment, all cDNA underwent a first 18-cycle PCR with the universal primers M1SS and BC2_uni_R. Per the original workflow: For normalization, 1 million high-quality reads, each with a distinct molecular identifier, were randomly selected from each sample. Instead of being binned into consensus sequences, reads with shared molecular identifiers were discarded. MiTCR, run with a Q25 quality threshold and the strictest error-elimination algorithm, handled CDR3 identification, clonotype clustering and error correction. A nonparametric unseen species model with Euler transformation was used to estimate a lower bound on total TCR beta diversity. The raw public reads went through TCRdb reprocessing: fastp at Q25, MiXCR clone calling, in-frame beta chains kept. All rows with the same CDR3 protein become a single entry with the most common DNA and genes. The V and J calls were determined by TCRdb, not by the authors. This sample has 1.5 million to 2 million distinct CDR3 sequences in its table, and 25% to 30% of those were observed once. 7.7% of the sample is taken by the ten largest.

Spanning cysteine to phenylalanine, the CDR3 consists of 17 amino acids. Kept here is only the CDR3 DNA, which spans 51 bases and is read in frame from base 1. Sequences LGHNA (CDR1) and YSLEER (CDR2) are obtained from the germline V gene. Trimming removed 1 base from V and 1 base from J; the gene matches leave 8 bases unexplained. The sample was blood. Recombination joined TRBV4-3 with TRBJ2-3; 7 bases in the junction line up with TRBD2. This receptor was obtained from a young woman in good health. Here is the DNA: TGCGCCAGCAGCCAAGTGGAGCGGGGAGCGGGCACAGATACGCAGTATTTT. Translated, this gives CASSQVERGAGTDTQYF.